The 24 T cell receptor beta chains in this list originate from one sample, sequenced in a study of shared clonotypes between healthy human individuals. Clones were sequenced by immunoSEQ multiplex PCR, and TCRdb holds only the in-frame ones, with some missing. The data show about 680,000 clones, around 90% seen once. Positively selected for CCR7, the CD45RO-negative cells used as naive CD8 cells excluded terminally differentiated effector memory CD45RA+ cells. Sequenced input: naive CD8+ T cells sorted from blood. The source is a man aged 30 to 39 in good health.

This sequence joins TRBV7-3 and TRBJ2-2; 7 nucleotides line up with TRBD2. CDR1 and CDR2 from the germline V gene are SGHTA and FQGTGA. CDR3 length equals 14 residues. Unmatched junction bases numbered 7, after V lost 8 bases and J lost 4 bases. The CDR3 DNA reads TGTGCCAGCTCCTGGTGGGGGGGCACCGGGGAGCTGTTTTTT. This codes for CASSWWGGTGELFF.

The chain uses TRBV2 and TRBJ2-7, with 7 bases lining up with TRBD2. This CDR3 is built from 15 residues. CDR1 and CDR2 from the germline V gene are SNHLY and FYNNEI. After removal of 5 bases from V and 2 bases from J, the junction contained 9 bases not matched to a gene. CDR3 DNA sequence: TGTGCCAGCAGTAGTCGCGGCGGGAGCCCCTACGAGCAGTACTTC. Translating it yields CASSSRGGSPYEQYF.

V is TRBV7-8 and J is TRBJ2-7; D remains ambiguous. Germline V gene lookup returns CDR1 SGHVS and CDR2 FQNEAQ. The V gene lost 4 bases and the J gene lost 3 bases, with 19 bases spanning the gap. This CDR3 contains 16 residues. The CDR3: CASSSQSELRYYEQYF. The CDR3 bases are TGTGCCAGCAGCTCCCAGTCGGAACTTCGATACTACGAGCAGTACTTC. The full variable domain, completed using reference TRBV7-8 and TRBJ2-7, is GAGVSQSPRYKVAKRGQDVALRCDPISGHVSLFWYQQALGQGPEFLTYFQNEAQLDKSGLPSDRFFAERPEGSVSTLKIQRTQQEDSAVYLCASSSQSELRYYEQYFGPGTRLTVT.

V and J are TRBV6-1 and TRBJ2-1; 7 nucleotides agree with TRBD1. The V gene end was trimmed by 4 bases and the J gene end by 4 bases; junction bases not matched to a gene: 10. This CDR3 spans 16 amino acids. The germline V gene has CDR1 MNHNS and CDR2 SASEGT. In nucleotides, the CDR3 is TGTGCCAGCAGTGCCCCCAGACGGGACAGATACAATGAGCAGTTCTTC. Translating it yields CASSAPRRDRYNEQFF.

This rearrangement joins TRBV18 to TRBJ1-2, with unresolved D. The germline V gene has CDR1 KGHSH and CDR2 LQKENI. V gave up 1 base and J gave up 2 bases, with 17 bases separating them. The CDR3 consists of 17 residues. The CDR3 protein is CASSPQGNAASNYGYTF. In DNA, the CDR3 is TGTGCCAGCTCACCACAAGGCAACGCGGCGTCAAACTATGGCTACACCTTC.

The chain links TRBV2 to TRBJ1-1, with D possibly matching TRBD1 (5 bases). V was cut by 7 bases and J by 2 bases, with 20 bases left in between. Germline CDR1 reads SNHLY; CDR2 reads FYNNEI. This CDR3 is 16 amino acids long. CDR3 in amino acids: CASNSATAGPNTEAFF. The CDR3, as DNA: TGTGCCAGCAATTCGGCCACAGCGGGGCCAAACACTGAAGCTTTCTTT.

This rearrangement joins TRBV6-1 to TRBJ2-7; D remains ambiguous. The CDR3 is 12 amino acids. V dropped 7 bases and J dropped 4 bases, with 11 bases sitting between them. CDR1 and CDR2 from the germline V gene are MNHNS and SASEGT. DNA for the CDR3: TGTGCCAGCAAAGCAGGTGTATACGAGCAGTACTTC. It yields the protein CASKAGVYEQYF.

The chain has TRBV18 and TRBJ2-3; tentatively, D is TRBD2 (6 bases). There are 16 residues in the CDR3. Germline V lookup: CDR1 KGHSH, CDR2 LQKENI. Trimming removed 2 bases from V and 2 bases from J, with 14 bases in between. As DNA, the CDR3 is TGTGCCAGCTCACCAATGGCGGGAAGGCTCACAGATACGCAGTATTTT. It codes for CASSPMAGRLTDTQYF.

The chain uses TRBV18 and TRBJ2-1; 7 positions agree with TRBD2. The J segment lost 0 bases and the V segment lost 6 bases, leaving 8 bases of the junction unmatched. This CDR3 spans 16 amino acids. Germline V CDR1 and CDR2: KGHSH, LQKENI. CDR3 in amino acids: CASSPASGHSYNEQFF. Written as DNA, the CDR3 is TGTGCCAGCTCTCCCGCTAGCGGACACTCCTACAATGAGCAGTTCTTC.

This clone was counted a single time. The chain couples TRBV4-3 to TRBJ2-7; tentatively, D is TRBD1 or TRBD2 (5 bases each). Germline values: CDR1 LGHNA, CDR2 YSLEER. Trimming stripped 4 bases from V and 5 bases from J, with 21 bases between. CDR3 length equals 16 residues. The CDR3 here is CASSPMMGPTGDEQYF. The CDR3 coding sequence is TGCGCCAGCAGCCCCATGATGGGACCGACGGGTGACGAGCAGTACTTC.

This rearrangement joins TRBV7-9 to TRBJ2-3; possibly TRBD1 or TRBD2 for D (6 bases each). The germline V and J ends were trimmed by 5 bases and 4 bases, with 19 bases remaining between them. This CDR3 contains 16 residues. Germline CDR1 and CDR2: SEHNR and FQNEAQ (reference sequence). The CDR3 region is CASSPEGLGTSDTQYF. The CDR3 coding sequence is TGTGCCAGCAGCCCTGAGGGACTTGGGACATCAGATACGCAGTATTTT.

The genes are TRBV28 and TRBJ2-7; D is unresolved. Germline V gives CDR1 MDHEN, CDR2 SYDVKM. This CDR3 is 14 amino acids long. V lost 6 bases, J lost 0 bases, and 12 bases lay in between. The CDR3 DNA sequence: TGTGCCAGCAGCCGACCAGATATCTCCTACGAGCAGTACTTC. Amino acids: CASSRPDISYEQYF.

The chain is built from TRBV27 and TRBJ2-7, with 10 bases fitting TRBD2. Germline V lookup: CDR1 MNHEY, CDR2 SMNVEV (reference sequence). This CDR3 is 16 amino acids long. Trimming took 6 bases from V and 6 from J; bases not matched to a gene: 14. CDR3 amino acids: CASSFIALAGEGEQYF. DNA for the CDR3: TGTGCCAGCAGCTTTATAGCCCTAGCGGGAGAAGGCGAGCAGTACTTC.

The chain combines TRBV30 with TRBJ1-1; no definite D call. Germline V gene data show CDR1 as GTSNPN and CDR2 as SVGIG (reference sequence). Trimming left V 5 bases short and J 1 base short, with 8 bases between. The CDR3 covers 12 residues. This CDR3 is CAWGGPNTEAFF. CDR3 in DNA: TGTGCCTGGGGAGGGCCGAACACTGAAGCTTTCTTT.

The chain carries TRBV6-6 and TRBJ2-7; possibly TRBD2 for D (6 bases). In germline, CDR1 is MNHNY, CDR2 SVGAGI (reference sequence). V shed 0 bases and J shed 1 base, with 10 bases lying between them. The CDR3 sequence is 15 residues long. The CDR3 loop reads CASSYSIGGSYEQYF. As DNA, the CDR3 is TGTGCCAGCAGTTACTCGATCGGGGGATCCTACGAGCAGTACTTC.

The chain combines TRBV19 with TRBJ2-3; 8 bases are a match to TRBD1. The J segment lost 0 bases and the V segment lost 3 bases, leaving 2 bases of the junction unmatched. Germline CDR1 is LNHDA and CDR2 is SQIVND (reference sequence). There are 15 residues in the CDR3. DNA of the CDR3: TGTGCCAGTAGTATCCAGGGGGCTAGCACAGATACGCAGTATTTT. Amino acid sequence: CASSIQGASTDTQYF.

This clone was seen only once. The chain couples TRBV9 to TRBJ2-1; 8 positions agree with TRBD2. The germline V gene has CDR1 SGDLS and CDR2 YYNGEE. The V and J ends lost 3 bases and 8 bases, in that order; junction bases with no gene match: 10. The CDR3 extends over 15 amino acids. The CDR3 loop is CASSASPSSGYEQFF. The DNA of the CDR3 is TGTGCCAGCAGCGCTTCCCCTTCTAGCGGGTATGAGCAGTTCTTC.

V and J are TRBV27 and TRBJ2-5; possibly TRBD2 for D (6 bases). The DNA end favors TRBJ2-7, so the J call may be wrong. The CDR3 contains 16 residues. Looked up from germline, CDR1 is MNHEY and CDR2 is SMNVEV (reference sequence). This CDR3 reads CASSSPGGTTYYEQYF. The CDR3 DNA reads TGTGCCAGCAGTTCCCCAGGAGGGACGACTTATTACGAGCAGTACTTC.

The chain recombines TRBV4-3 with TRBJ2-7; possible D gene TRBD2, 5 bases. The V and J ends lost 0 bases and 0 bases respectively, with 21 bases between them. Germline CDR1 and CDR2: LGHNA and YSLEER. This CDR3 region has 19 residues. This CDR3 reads CASSQDGPVDSSGSYEQYF. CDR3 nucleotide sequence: TGCGCCAGCAGCCAAGACGGCCCAGTAGACTCGAGCGGCTCCTACGAGCAGTACTTC.

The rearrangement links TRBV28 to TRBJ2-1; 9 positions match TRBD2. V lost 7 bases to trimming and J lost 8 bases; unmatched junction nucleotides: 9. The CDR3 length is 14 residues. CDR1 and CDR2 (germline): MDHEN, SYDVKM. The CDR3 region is CASTLAGEVDEQFF. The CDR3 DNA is TGTGCCAGCACCTTAGCGGGAGAAGTCGATGAGCAGTTCTTC.

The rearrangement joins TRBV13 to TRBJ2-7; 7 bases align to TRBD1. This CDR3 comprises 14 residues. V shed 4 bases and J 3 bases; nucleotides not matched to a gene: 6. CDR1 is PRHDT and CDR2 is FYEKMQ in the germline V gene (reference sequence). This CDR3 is CASSSVTGDYEQYF. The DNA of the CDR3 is TGTGCCAGCAGCTCGGTCACAGGGGACTACGAGCAGTACTTC.

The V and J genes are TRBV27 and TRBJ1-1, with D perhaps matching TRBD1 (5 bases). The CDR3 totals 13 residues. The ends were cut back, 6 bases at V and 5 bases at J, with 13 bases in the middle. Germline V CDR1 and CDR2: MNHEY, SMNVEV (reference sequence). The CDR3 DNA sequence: TGTGCCAGCAGATCCGGGGCCGGGACTGAAGCTTTCTTT. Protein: CASRSGAGTEAFF.

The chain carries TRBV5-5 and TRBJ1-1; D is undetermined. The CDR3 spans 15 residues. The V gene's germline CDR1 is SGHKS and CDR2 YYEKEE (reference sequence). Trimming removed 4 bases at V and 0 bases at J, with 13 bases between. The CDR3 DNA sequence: TGTGCCAGCAGCCAAAATCGAGGAGTGAACACTGAAGCTTTCTTT. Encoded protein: CASSQNRGVNTEAFF.

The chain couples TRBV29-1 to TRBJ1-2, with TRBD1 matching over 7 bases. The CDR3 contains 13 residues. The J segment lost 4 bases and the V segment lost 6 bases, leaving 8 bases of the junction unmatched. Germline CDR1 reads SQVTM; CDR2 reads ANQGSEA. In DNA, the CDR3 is TGCAGCGTCGACAGGGTTGACAGCTATGGCTACACCTTC. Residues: CSVDRVDSYGYTF. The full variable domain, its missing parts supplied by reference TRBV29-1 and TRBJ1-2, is SAVISQKPSRDICQRGTSLTIQCQVDSQVTMMFWYRQQPGQSLTLIATANQGSEATYESGFVIDKFPISRPNLTFSTLTVSNMSPEDSSIYLCSVDRVDSYGYTFGSGTRLTVV.